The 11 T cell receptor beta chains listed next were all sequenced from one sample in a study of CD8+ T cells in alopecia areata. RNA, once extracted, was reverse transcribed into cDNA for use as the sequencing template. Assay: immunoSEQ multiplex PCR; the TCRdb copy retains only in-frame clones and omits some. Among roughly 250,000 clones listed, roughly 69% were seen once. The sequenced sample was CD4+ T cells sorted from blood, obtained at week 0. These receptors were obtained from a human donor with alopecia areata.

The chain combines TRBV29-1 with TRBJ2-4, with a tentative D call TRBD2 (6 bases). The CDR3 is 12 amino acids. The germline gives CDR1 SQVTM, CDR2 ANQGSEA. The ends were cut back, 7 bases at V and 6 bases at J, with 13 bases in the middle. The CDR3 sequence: CSALAGINIQYF. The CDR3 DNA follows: TGCAGCGCCCTTGCGGGAATAAACATTCAGTACTTC.

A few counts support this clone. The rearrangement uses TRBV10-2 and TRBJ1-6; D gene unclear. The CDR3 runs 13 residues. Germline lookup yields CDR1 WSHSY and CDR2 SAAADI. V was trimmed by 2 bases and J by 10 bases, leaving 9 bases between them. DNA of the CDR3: TGCGCCAGCAGTGAGAACGGAGGATCACCCCTCCACTTT. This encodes CASSENGGSPLHF.

CDR3 DNA: TGTGCCAGCAGCCGATCCGGGACAGGGTCTGGGGCCAACGTCCTGACTTTC. Its protein is CASSRSGTGSGANVLTF. J is TRBJ2-6 and V is TRBV4-2; 9 nucleotides match TRBD1. Looked up from germline, CDR1 is LGHNA and CDR2 is YNFKEQ. Trimming took 4 bases from V and 1 from J; bases not matched to a gene: 5. The CDR3 has 17 amino acids.

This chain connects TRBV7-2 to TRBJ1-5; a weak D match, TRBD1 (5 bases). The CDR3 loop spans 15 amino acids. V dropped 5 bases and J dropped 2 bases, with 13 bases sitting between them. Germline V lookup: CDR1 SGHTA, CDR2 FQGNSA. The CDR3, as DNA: TGTGCCAGCAGCCCAGCCGCGGGGGGCAATCAGCCCCAGCATTTT. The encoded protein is CASSPAAGGNQPQHF. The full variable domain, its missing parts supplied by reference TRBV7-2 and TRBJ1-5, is GAGVSQSPSNKVTEKGKDVELRCDPISGHTALYWYRQSLGQGLEFLIYFQGNSAPDKSGLPSDRFSAERTGGSVSTLTIQRTQQEDSAVYLCASSPAAGGNQPQHFGDGTRLSIL.

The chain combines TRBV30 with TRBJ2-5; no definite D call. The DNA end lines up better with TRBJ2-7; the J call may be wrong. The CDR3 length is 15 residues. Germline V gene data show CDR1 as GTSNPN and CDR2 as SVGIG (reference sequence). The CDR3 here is CAWSDPYSYSYEQYF. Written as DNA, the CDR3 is TGTGCCTGGAGTGACCCGTACTCCTACTCCTACGAGCAGTACTTC.

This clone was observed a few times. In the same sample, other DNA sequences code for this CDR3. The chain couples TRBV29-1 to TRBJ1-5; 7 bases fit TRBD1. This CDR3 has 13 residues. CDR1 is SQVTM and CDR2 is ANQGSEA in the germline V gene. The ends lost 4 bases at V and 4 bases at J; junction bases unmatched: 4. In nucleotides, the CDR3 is TGCAGCGTTGGAACAGGGGCGAATCAGCCCCAGCATTTT. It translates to CSVGTGANQPQHF.

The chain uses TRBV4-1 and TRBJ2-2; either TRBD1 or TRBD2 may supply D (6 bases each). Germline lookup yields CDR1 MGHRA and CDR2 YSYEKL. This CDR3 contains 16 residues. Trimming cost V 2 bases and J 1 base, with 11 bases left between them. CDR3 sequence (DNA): TGCGCCAGCAGCCAAAGGGGGGACGGGAACACCGGGGAGCTGTTTTTT. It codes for CASSQRGDGNTGELFF.

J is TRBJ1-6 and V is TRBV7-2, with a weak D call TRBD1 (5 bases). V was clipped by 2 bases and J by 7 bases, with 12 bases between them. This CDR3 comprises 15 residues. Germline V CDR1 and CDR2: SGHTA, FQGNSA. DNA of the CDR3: TGTGCCAGCAGCTTATTGAGGGGAGAGAATTCACCCCTCCACTTT. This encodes CASSLLRGENSPLHF.

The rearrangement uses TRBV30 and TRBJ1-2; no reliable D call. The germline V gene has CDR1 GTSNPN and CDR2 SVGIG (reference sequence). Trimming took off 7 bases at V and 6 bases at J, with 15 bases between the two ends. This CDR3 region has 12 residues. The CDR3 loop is CASKGGRDGYTF. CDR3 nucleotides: TGTGCCTCCAAAGGCGGGCGGGATGGCTACACCTTC.

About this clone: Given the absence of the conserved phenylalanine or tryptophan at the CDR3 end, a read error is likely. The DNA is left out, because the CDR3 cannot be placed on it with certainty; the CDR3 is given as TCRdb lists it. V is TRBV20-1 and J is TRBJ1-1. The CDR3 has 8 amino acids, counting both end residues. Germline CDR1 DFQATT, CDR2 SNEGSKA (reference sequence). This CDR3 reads CSANGTPC.

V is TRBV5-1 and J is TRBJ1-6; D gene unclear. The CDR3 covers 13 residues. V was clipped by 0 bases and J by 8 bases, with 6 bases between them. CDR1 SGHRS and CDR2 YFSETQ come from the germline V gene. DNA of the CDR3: TGCGCCAGCAGCTTGGAAATCGATTCACCCCTCCACTTT. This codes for CASSLEIDSPLHF.